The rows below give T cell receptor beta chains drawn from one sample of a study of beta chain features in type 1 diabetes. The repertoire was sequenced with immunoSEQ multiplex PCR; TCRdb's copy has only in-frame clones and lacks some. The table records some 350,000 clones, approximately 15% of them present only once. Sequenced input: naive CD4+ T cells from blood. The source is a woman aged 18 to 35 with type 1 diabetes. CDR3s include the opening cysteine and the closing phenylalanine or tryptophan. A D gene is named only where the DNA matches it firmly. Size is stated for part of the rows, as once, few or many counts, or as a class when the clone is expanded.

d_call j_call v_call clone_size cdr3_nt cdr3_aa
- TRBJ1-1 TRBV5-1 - TGCGCCAGCAGCTTCCAAGGGGACACTGAAGCTTTCTTT CASSFQGDTEAFF
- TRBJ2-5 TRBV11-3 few TGTGCCAGCAGTAAAGACAGAAAAGAGACCCAGTACTTC CASSKDRKETQYF
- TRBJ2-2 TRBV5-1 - TGCGCCAGCAGCTTGGGGCAGAACACCGGGGAGCTGTTTTTT CASSLGQNTGELFF
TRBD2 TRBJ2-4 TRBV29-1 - TGCAGCGTTATTGTGGCGGGAGCTAACATTCAGTACTTC CSVIVAGANIQYF
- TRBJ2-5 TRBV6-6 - TGTGCCAGCAGTTACTCTGCCAGAGGAGAGACCCAGTACTTC CASSYSARGETQYF
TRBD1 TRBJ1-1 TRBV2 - TGTGCCAGCAGTAGACAGGGGGCGGAGAACACTGAAGCTTTCTTT CASSRQGAENTEAFF
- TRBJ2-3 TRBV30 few TGTGCCTGGGCCCTACTAAAAGATACGCAGTATTTT CAWALLKDTQYF
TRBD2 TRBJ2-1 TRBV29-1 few TGCAGCGCTGAACGTCGTCTAGCGGTGGCCTACAATGAGCAGTTCTTC CSAERRLAVAYNEQFF
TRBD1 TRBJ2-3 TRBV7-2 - TGTGCCAGCAGCTTAGTAGGTCCGGCCAGGGGGCCGAGAGATACGCAGTATTTT CASSLVGPARGPRDTQYF
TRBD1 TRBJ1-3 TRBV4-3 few TGCGCCAGCAGCCAAGAAGCTGAGGGGGCGGGAAACACCATATATTTT CASSQEAEGAGNTIYF
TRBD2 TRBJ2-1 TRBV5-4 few TGTGCCAGCAGCCTGAGGACTAGCGGGATATATGAGCAGTTCTTC CASSLRTSGIYEQFF
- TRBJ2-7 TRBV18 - TGTGCCAGCTCCGCCAGGGGCGTATACGAGCAGTACTTC CASSARGVYEQYF
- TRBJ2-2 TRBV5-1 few TGCGCCAGCAGCTTGGAGGGGACTTCGAACACCGGGGAGCTGTTTTTT CASSLEGTSNTGELFF
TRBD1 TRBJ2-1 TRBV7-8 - TGTGCCAGCAGCGTCCGGGACAGTCTATTCAATGAGCAGTTCTTC CASSVRDSLFNEQFF
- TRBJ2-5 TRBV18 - TGTGCCAGCTCACAGACGGAGGGGAAAGAGACCCAGTACTTC CASSQTEGKETQYF
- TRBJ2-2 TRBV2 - TGTGCCACGACCCCACAGGGAACCGGGGAGCTGTTTTTT CATTPQGTGELFF